What follows are 28 T cell receptor beta chains derived from one specimen sequenced in a study of tumor-infiltrating lymphocytes in primary liver carcinoma. RNA and DNA were co-extracted from roughly 20-30 mg of unsorted bulk tissue. cDNA specific to TCR beta was made from around 470 ng of total RNA, with a constant-region primer employed for priming. Library construction for TCR beta comprised three nested multiplex PCR rounds performed with slightly modified ARM-PCR. In the first two PCR rounds, TRBV1-TRBV30 forward primers were paired with a C-beta reverse primer, and each round lasted roughly 10 cycles. Each CDR3 protein is one row after TCRdb ran MiXCR on the multiplex PCR reads. There are around 99,000 distinct CDR3 sequences in the sample; about 70% occur only once, and 27% lies in the top ten. Sequenced material: tumor-adjacent normal liver tissue. All receptors come from a man aged 40-49 years with primary liver carcinoma and hepatitis B virus infection.

The chain carries TRBV7-9 and TRBJ2-3; 10 nucleotides agree with TRBD1. V shed 5 bases, J shed 2 bases, and the junction held 4 bases outside the gene matches. Germline values: CDR1 SEHNR, CDR2 FQNEAQ (reference sequence). This CDR3 region has 15 residues. CDR3 region: CASSLRQGATDTQYF. The CDR3 nucleotides are TGTGCCAGCAGCCTAAGACAGGGGGCCACAGATACGCAGTATTTT.

There are a few counts of this clonotype. This chain uses TRBV6-4 with TRBJ2-1; 14 nucleotides agree with TRBD2. J gave up 9 bases and V 2 bases, and 0 bases lay outside the gene matches. Germline V gene data show CDR1 as MRHNA and CDR2 as SNTAGT. This CDR3 region has 14 residues. The CDR3 DNA reads as TGTGCCAGCAGTGACGGGACTAGCGGGAGTGAGCAGTTCTTC. Translating it yields CASSDGTSGSEQFF.

This clonotype was recorded once. This is likely a read error, given that the CDR3 carries no conserved phenylalanine or tryptophan at its end. V gene TRBV12-3 or TRBV12-4 combines with J gene TRBJ2-7; D is perhaps TRBD2 (5 bases). Trimming left V 9 bases short and J 2 bases short, with 11 bases between. The CDR3 is 12 amino acids. The CDR3 sequence: CASTALAYEQYL. The CDR3, as DNA: TGTGCCAGTACTGCACTAGCCTACGAGCAGTACTTG.

CDR3 in amino acids: CCSSLAEVTTDTQYF. The CDR3 DNA is TGTTGCAGCAGCTTGGCAGAAGTAACCACAGATACGCAGTATTTT. The chain couples TRBV11-2 to TRBJ2-3, with D hard to call. CDR3 length: 15 amino acids. CDR1 SGHAT and CDR2 FQNNGV come from the germline V gene.

This clonotype occurred once. Germline is not matched at one junction end, which may reflect a read error. The rearrangement links TRBV6-1 to TRBJ2-3, with D perhaps matching TRBD1 or TRBD2 (5 bases each). CDR1 and CDR2 (germline): MNHNS, SASEGT. The CDR3 extends over 15 amino acids. CDR3 region: CASSEATGLTDTQYF. In DNA form, the CDR3 reads TGTGCCAGCAGTGAAGCCACGGGGCTCACAGATACGCAGTACTTT.

This chain connects TRBV11-2 to TRBJ2-3; no clear D gene. The length of the CDR3 is 14 residues. Trimming stripped 11 bases from V and 1 base from J, with 16 bases between. Germline loops: CDR1 SGHAT, CDR2 FQNNGV. The CDR3 nucleotides read TGTGCCGGCAACTCAGAAAGAGGCACAGATACGCAGTATTTT. It is translated as CAGNSERGTDTQYF.

Concerning this clonotype itself: A junction boundary mismatches the germline segment, possibly from a read error. This chain connects TRBV12-3 or TRBV12-4 to TRBJ1-1; D uncertain. The CDR3 contains 13 residues. The CDR3 here is CSSSLSDLTEAFF. CDR3 nucleotides: TGTTCCAGCAGTTTATCGGATCTCACGGAAGCTTTCTTT.

With regard to this clonotype: A much more abundant neighbour one base away suggests this may be a read error. This chain connects TRBV5-1 to TRBJ1-2; possibly TRBD1 for D (5 bases). The CDR3 totals 15 residues. Trimming took 6 bases from V and 6 from J, leaving 21 bases between them. The germline CDR1 and CDR2 sequences are SGHRS and YFSETQ. CDR3 sequence: CASNGGRAEDHGYTF. CDR3 DNA sequence: TGCGCCAGCAATGGTGGCAGGGCAGAAGACCATGGCTACACCTTC.

This chain connects TRBV5-1 to TRBJ2-6, with D perhaps matching TRBD2 (5 bases). The CDR3 has 14 residues. Germline V lookup: CDR1 SGHRS, CDR2 YFSETQ. V was pared by 10 bases and J by 2 bases, with 13 bases between. CDR3 amino acids: CASGQEAGANVLTF. The CDR3 nucleotides are TGCGCCTCAGGCCAGGAGGCTGGGGCCAACGTCCTGACTTTC.

This clonotype was recorded at least ten times. The chain has TRBV6-5 and TRBJ2-5; no definite D call. Germline CDR1 MNHEY, CDR2 SVGAGI. Trimming removed 7 bases from V and 2 bases from J, with 11 bases in between. CDR3 length: 13 residues. The chain's CDR3 is CASNKGSQETQYF. CDR3 nucleotide sequence: TGTGCCAGCAATAAAGGCAGTCAAGAGACCCAGTACTTC.

In the case of this clonotype: No conserved phenylalanine or tryptophan is present at the end of the CDR3, so a read error is the likely explanation. The chain joins TRBV19 to TRBJ1-5, with no clear D. Trimming removed 7 bases from V and 3 bases from J, with 10 bases in between. Germline CDR1 and CDR2: LNHDA and SQIVND (reference sequence). This CDR3 is 13 amino acids long. The CDR3, as DNA: TGTGCCAGTACGAACGGCGTCAATCAGCCCCAGCATTCT. It codes for CASTNGVNQPQHS.

By sample fraction, this clonotype is medium-sized. The rearrangement uses TRBV11-3 and TRBJ2-2; D is uncertain. Germline V gene data show CDR1 as SGHNT and CDR2 as YENEEA. This CDR3 has 14 residues. V was pared by 3 bases and J by 4 bases, with 9 bases between. The DNA of the CDR3 is TGTGCCAGCAGCTTTGGTCTAGGCACCGGGGAGCTGTTTTTT. This codes for CASSFGLGTGELFF.

Notes on this clonotype: It may be a read error: a sequence one base away is much more abundant. The CDR3 loop reads CAISRGQGEAQYF. The CDR3 DNA reads as TGTGCCATCAGTAGGGGACAGGGAGAGGCCCAGTACTTC. The chain couples TRBV10-3 to TRBJ2-5, with 9 positions matching TRBD1. Germline V gene data show CDR1 as ENHRY and CDR2 as SYGVKD. The CDR3 is 13 residues long.

This clonotype is deemed medium-sized. This chain uses TRBV11-2 with TRBJ1-1; no reliable D call. The CDR3 runs to 13 residues. Per germline, CDR1 SGHAT and CDR2 FQNNGV. Trimming shortened V by 0 bases and J by 4 bases, and 6 bases separated the two germline ends. The CDR3 DNA is TGTGCCAGCAGCTTAGAGACGGGCACTGAAGCTTTCTTT. Translating gives CASSLETGTEAFF. Drawing the rest from reference TRBV11-2 and TRBJ1-1, the complete variable domain is EAGVAQSPRYKIIEKRQSVAFWCNPISGHATLYWYQQILGQGPKLLIQFQNNGVVDDSQLPKDRFSAERLKGVDSTLKIQPAKLEDSAVYLCASSLETGTEAFFGQGTRLTVV.

With regard to this clonotype: A read error is possible here, since a much larger clone lies one base away. The chain has TRBV12-3 or TRBV12-4 and TRBJ2-7, with TRBD1 matching 10 bases. The CDR3 contains 14 residues. CDR3 residues: CTSSPGQGHYEQYF. CDR3 coding DNA: TGTACCAGCAGTCCGGGACAGGGGCACTACGAGCAGTACTTC.

Note on this clonotype: The junction departs from the called germline gene at one end, perhaps through a read error. V gene TRBV4-1 combines with J gene TRBJ2-7; D gene unclear. The CDR3 spans 14 residues. Germline lookup yields CDR1 MGHRA and CDR2 YSYEKL. The CDR3 region has the DNA TGCGTCAGCAGCCACTCCCGGGCCGACGTCGAACAGTACTTC. It translates to CVSSHSRADVEQYF.

The table lists this clonotype with a count of one. Its ends do not fully match the called genes, so a read error is possible. The rearrangement joins TRBV11-2 to TRBJ2-3, with D possibly matching TRBD1 (6 bases). Per germline, CDR1 SGHAT and CDR2 FQNNGV. This CDR3 spans 14 amino acids. The CDR3 DNA follows: TGTGCCTGCAGCTTTACAGGGAACACAGATATGCAGTATTTT. This codes for CACSFTGNTDMQYF.

This clonotype was seen once. The chain links TRBV4-2 to TRBJ2-3, with D possibly being TRBD1 or TRBD2 (5 bases each). The CDR3 is made up of 20 amino acids. The V and J ends lost 5 bases and 15 bases respectively, with 42 bases between them. CDR1 is LGHNA, CDR2 YNFKEQ, per germline. CDR3: CASSTRYPRTPRDRTDMHYF. The CDR3 DNA reads TGTGCCAGCAGCACCAGATACCCTAGGACCCCCCGGGACCGCACAGATATGCACTATTTT.

In the case of this clonotype: The missing conserved phenylalanine or tryptophan at the end of this CDR3 makes a read error likely. The genes are TRBV6-6 and TRBJ1-4, with 8 bases matching TRBD1. The CDR3 has 14 amino acids. Per the germline V gene, CDR1 is MNHNY and CDR2 is SVGAGI (reference sequence). In DNA, the CDR3 is TGTGCGAGCAGTAAGGGACAGGACAATGAAAAACTGTTTTTA. Protein sequence: CASSKGQDNEKLFL.

The chain carries TRBV20-1 and TRBJ2-7; 12 bases line up with TRBD2. Losses at the gene ends were 7 bases for V and 0 bases for J; bases not matched to a gene: 7. The length of the CDR3 is 15 residues. Germline assignment: CDR1 DFQATT and CDR2 SNEGSKA (reference sequence). The DNA of the CDR3 is TGCAGTGTCGGGACTAGCGGGCCGTACTCCTACGAGCAGTACTTC. Translating it yields CSVGTSGPYSYEQYF.

In regard to this clonotype: Since a much larger clone is just one base distant, this may be a read error. J is TRBJ2-7 and V is TRBV12-3 or TRBV12-4, with D perhaps TRBD1 or TRBD2 (5 bases each). The length of the CDR3 is 14 residues. The V gene lost 9 bases and the J gene lost 0 bases, with 15 bases spanning the gap. The chain's CDR3 is CARPIGTVSYEQYF. The CDR3 DNA follows: TGTGCCAGACCGATCGGGACGGTCTCCTACGAGCAGTACTTC.

On this clonotype: Relative to the germline gene, one junction end is altered; a read error may explain this. This chain connects TRBV6-5 to TRBJ2-6, with D unresolved. Germline values: CDR1 MNHEY, CDR2 SVGAGI. CDR3 length equals 16 residues. The CDR3 spells CARSRWSSSGVNVLTF. CDR3 DNA: TGTGCCAGGAGCCGATGGAGTAGCTCTGGGGTCAACGTCCTGACTTTC.

This sequence joins TRBV28 and TRBJ2-7, with D unresolved. Trimming left V 8 bases short and J 3 bases short, with 14 bases between. The CDR3 spans 13 residues. Germline V gene data show CDR1 as MDHEN and CDR2 as SYDVKM. CDR3 nucleotide sequence: TGTGCCAGCGGTGGCCAAAACCGCTACGAGCAGTACTTC. Translated: CASGGQNRYEQYF. Full variable domain (remainder filled in from reference TRBV28 and TRBJ2-7): DVKVTQSSRYLVKRTGEKVFLECVQDMDHENMFWYRQDPGLGLRLIYFSYDVKMKEKGDIPEGYSVSREKKERFSLILESASTNQTSMYLCASGGQNRYEQYFGPGTRLTVT.

Turning to this clonotype: A clone one base away is much larger, so this may be a read error. This chain connects TRBV30 to TRBJ1-5; possible D gene TRBD1, 5 bases. Trimming stripped 2 bases from V and 5 bases from J, with 13 bases between. This CDR3 has 14 residues. CDR1 and CDR2 from the germline V gene are GTSNPN and SVGIG (reference sequence). As DNA, the CDR3 is TGTGCCTGGAGTCCCGGCGAAGGGGATCAGCCCCAGCATTTT. Translating it yields CAWSPGEGDQPQHF.

A remark on this clonotype: This clone may be a read error of a much larger clone one base away. The conserved closing phenylalanine or tryptophan is absent in this CDR3, likely reflecting a read error. The rearrangement joins TRBV6-6 to TRBJ2-7; no firm D call. Germline CDR1 reads MNHNY; CDR2 reads SVGAGI (reference sequence). V lost 7 bases and J lost 8, with 12 bases in between. The CDR3 is 11 amino acids. CDR3 sequence: CASNLRPQQYS. The CDR3 DNA sequence: TGTGCCAGCAACCTGAGACCCCAGCAGTACTCC.

Only a few counts were recorded for this clonotype. This could be a read error, since a much larger clone is one nucleotide away. CDR3 coding DNA: TGTGCCAGCAGTTTATGGGGCGGTACCAAAAACATTCAGTACTTC. The encoded protein is CASSLWGGTKNIQYF. The chain is built from TRBV12-3 or TRBV12-4 and TRBJ2-4, with a weak D call TRBD1 (5 bases). The V end lost 2 bases, the J end lost 2 bases, and 10 bases lay between the germline ends. This CDR3 is 15 amino acids long.

For this clonotype: One junction end does not reproduce the germline sequence, and a read error may be involved. The gene calls are TRBV6-5 and TRBJ2-1; D is unclear. There are 18 residues in the CDR3. The germline gives CDR1 MNHEY, CDR2 SVGAGI. CDR3 nucleotide sequence: TGTTCCAGCAGTTACTCGTCGATCGTGACCAGCATCTCGAATGAGCAGTTCTTC. Translation: CSSSYSSIVTSISNEQFF.

Of note for this clonotype: Just one base apart from a much larger clone, this may be a read error. Written as DNA, the CDR3 is TGTTCCAGCAGCTTGGCTGAGACAGGGGTTACCGGGGAGCTGTTTTTT. Translated, it gives CSSSLAETGVTGELFF. The chain has TRBV5-5 and TRBJ2-2, with 8 bases aligning to TRBD1. Germline V gives CDR1 SGHKS, CDR2 YYEKEE (reference sequence). The CDR3 loop spans 16 amino acids.